The present T cell receptor beta chain was sequenced within a study of T-cell reconstitution after alpha-beta-depleted transplantation in children. Study findings and constraints: At the one-year point after transplant, T-cell counts and TCRbeta diversity were found to come mostly from T cells that had been newly produced. At day 60, the high TCRbeta diversity found in some patients originated from recipient T cells and thymic progenitors that had survived. Two months or so post-transplant, alpha-beta T cells reportedly derived from several hundred expanded graft clones.

Germline CDR1 and CDR2: SNHLY and FYNNEI. The CDR3 loop spans 14 amino acids. Deletions cut 6 bases from V and 1 base from J, with 11 bases between. Using unique molecular identifiers, the investigators prepared the TCRbeta library. TCRdb redid the calling of the PCR reads with MiXCR, one entry per CDR3 protein. Of over 90,000 distinct CDR3 sequences in the sample, about 6.8% were seen once. Concerning this clonotype itself: Its cognate antigen is unknown.

The receptor was derived from a boy aged 2 to 10 with acute lymphoblastic leukemia, due to receive a stem cell transplant. Sequenced here: PBMCs, sampled before TCRalphabeta/CD19-depleted stem cell transplant. The chain carries TRBV2 and TRBJ2-3; no firm D call. The CDR3 coding sequence is TGTGCCAGCAGGGTCACCCTGGGCACAGATACGCAGTATTTT. Encoded protein: CASRVTLGTDTQYF.